This TCR beta chain was sequenced in a study of cytomegalovirus exposure and HLA in healthy donors. The CDR3 loop spans 13 amino acids. CDR1 and CDR2 from the germline V gene are SGHRS and YFSETQ. Trimming took 4 bases from V and 7 from J, leaving 14 bases between them. Study-level results: DRB1 showed the most TCR associations and HLA-C the fewest in a later analysis, as rates varied by HLA locus. Researchers catalogued approximately 160 TCR beta chains as cytomegalovirus-associated. In a later analysis, the majority of CMV-associated beta chains seemingly showed HLA restriction. In a later analysis, TCR beta V- and J-gene trimming was associated with a missense DCLRE1C variant.

Primers: 60 Vbeta forward and 13 Jbeta reverse. The repertoire was sequenced with immunoSEQ multiplex PCR; TCRdb's copy has only in-frame clones and lacks some. The sample lists about 61,000 clones, around 90% occurring once. With respect to this clone: Antigen: not known.

This chain links TRBV5-1 with TRBJ1-1; D might be TRBD1 (6 bases). Source material: PBMCs. The source is a man younger than 40 in good health and CMV-seropositive. CDR3 amino acids: CASSLRGGSEAFF. The CDR3 coding sequence is TGCGCCAGCAGCCTCAGGGGAGGGAGTGAAGCTTTCTTT.